The source of this T cell receptor beta chain is a study of T cell clones after liver transplantation. As for the study in general: Graft-donor-reactive sequences were compared with third-party-reactive TCRbeta sequences from pre-transplant mixed lymphocyte reactions. Tolerant meant at least one year fully off immunosuppression without liver enzymes above twice normal. Draws occurred before transplant, before withdrawal, and after complete or failed withdrawal. Study-wide points: Rather than being deleted, graft donor-reactive T cells may have moved into the graft.

Sequenced by immunoSEQ multiplex PCR; TCRdb stores in-frame clones only, minus some. Altogether roughly 70,000 clones are present, 80% being singletons, with the ten largest covering roughly 0.6%. Concerning this clone: Its antigen is unidentified.

Looked up from germline, CDR1 is MNHEY and CDR2 is SMNVEV (reference sequence). The CDR3 covers 15 residues. V gave up 2 bases and J gave up 3 bases, with 11 bases separating them. The sequence was obtained from a human donor who received a liver transplant. This rearrangement joins TRBV27 to TRBJ2-1, with no clear D. The sequencing here drew on CD4+ T cells from blood, taken before liver transplant. CDR3 in DNA: TGTGCCAGCAGTTTACGTGGCACGATCTACAATGAGCAGTTCTTC. Translated, it gives CASSLRGTIYNEQFF.